This T cell receptor beta chain was observed in a study of identical twins. There are many counts of this clonotype. Its antigen remains unknown. The study's findings and limits: For zero-insertion analyses, partial confounding could come from invariant MAIT and iNKT cells. Beta out-of-frame sequences showed weaker excess twin sharing.

Germline CDR1 and CDR2: SGHDT and YYEEEE. Trimming stripped 2 bases from V and 4 bases from J, with 7 bases between. CDR3 size: 12 residues. TCRdb itself ran the 5' RACE reads through MiXCR, one entry per CDR3 protein. The sample holds some 900,000 distinct CDR3 sequences; roughly 12% are singletons and the top ten take around 1.6%. The same sample was also used in a study of yellow fever vaccine responses in identical twins.

V usage is TRBV5-6 and J usage is TRBJ2-7; tentatively, D is TRBD1 (5 bases). This receptor was obtained from a woman aged 18-30 years in good health. Sequencing was performed on PBMCs. The DNA of the CDR3 is TGTGCCAGCAGCTTAAGGGGTTACGAGCAGTACGTC. Protein sequence: CASSLRGYEQYV.